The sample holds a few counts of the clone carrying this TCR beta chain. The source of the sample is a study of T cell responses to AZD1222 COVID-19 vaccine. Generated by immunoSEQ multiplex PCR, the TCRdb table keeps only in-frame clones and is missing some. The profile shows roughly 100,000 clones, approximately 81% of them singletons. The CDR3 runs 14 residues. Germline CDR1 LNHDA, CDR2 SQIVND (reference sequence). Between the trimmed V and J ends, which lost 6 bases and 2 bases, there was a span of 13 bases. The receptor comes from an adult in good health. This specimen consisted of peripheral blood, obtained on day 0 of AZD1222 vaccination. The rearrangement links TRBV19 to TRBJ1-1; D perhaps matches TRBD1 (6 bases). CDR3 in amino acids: CASRSQGINTEAFF. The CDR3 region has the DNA TGTGCCAGTAGATCACAGGGAATTAACACTGAAGCTTTCTTT.